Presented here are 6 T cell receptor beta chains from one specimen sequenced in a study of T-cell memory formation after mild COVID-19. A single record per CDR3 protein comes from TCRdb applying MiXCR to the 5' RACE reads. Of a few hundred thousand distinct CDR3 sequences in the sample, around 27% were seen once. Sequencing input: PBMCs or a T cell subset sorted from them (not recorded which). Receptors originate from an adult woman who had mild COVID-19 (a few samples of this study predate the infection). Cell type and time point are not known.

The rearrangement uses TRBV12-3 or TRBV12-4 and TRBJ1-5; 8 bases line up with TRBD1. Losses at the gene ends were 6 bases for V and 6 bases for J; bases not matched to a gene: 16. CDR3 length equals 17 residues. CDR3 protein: CASRATGTGASRQPQHF. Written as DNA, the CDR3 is TGTGCCAGCAGGGCAACCGGGACAGGCGCCTCCCGTCAGCCCCAGCATTTT.

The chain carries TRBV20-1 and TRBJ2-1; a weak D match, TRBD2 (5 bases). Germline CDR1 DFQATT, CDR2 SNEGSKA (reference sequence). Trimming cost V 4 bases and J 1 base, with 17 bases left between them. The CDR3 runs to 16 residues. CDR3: CSAIPSSSGSYNEQFF. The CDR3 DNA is TGCAGTGCTATCCCCAGCTCCTCGGGATCCTACAATGAGCAGTTCTTC.

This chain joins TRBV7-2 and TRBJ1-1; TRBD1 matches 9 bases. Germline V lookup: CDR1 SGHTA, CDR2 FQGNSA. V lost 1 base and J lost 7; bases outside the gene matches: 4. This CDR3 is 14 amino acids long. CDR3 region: CASSLGGTGNEAFF. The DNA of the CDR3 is TGTGCCAGCAGCTTAGGAGGGACAGGGAATGAAGCTTTCTTT.

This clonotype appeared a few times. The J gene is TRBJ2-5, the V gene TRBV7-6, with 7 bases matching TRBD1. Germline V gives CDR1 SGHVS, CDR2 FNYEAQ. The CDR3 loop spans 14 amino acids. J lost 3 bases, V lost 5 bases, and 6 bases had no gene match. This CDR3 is CASSRRTGKETQYF. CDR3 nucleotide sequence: TGTGCCAGCAGCCGACGGACAGGAAAAGAGACCCAGTACTTC.

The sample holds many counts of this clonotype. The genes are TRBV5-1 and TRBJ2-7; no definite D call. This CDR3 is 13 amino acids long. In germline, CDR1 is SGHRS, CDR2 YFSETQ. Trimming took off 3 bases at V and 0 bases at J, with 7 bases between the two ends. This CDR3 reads CASSYDGSYEQYF. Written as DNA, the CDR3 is TGCGCCAGCAGCTATGACGGCTCCTACGAGCAGTACTTC.

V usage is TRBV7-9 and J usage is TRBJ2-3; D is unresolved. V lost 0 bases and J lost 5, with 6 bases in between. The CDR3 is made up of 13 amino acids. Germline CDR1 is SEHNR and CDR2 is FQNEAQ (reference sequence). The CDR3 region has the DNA TGTGCCAGCAGCTTAGCCGAGATAGATACGCAGTATTTT. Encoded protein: CASSLAEIDTQYF.